Sequencing of this T cell receptor beta chain was carried out in a study of CD8+CD57+ T cells in acquired aplastic anemia. Study-wide results and limits: It was found that almost 30 CD8+ CDR3 sequences were shared between patients and controls. Between patients and controls, CD8+ Simpson's diversity did not vary significantly.

This clonotype has a single count. Its antigen is undetermined. Investigators profiled TCR beta VDJ and CDR3 from genomic DNA template. MiXCR, applied by TCRdb to the reads, yields one record per CDR3 protein. The table lists roughly 500,000 distinct CDR3 sequences, around 33% of them singletons. Individuals selected for sequencing had exhibited CD8+CD57+ cell expansion on flow cytometry. The patients all had a severe acquired aplastic anemia diagnosis. The sequenced material came from sorted CD4+, CD8+, or CD8+CD57+ T cells (not recorded which) from PBMCs. This receptor was identified in a human donor with aplastic anemia.

The CDR3 DNA reads as TGTGCCAGCAGCTACGGGGGGCGCAATCAGCCCCAGCATTTT. This sequence encodes CASSYGGRNQPQHF. This sequence joins TRBV27 and TRBJ1-5, with D tentatively TRBD1 (6 bases). This CDR3 has 14 residues. CDR1 is MNHEY and CDR2 is SMNVEV in the germline V gene (reference sequence). Trimming took off 6 bases at V and 2 bases at J, with 11 bases between the two ends.